These T cell receptor beta chains were read from a single sample in a study of shared clonotypes between healthy human individuals. Sequencing used immunoSEQ multiplex PCR; TCRdb keeps in-frame clones, though not all of them. Of roughly 1 million clones in the sample, about 75% are singletons; the top ten hold around 1.5%. The sample taken for sequencing was memory CD4+ T cells sorted from blood. The receptors shown here come from a man aged 18 to 29 in good health. CDR3s include the opening cysteine and the closing phenylalanine or tryptophan. Fields, in order: D gene, clone size, J gene, V gene, CDR3 DNA, CDR3 protein. D genes are given only for firm matches. Size tells how often a clone was seen (once, few, many) or the class of an expanded clone, and some rows leave it out.

d_gene: .; abundance: few; j_gene: TRBJ2-7; v_gene: TRBV18; CDR3nt: TGTGCCAGCTCACCGGACAGCTACGAGCAGTACTTC; CDR3aa: CASSPDSYEQYF
d_gene: .; abundance: .; j_gene: TRBJ1-1; v_gene: TRBV6-5; CDR3nt: TGTGCCAGCAGTTACTCGAGAGTTCGGGGTGGCACTGAAGCTTTCTTT; CDR3aa: CASSYSRVRGGTEAFF
d_gene: .; abundance: .; j_gene: TRBJ2-1; v_gene: TRBV10-3; CDR3nt: TGTGCCATCAGTGGCCTAGCTCAGGACAATGAGCAGTTCTTC; CDR3aa: CAISGLAQDNEQFF
d_gene: TRBD1; abundance: .; j_gene: TRBJ1-1; v_gene: TRBV7-3; CDR3nt: TGTGCCAGCAGCTATTCACAGGGGTACACTGAAGCTTTCTTT; CDR3aa: CASSYSQGYTEAFF
d_gene: .; abundance: .; j_gene: TRBJ2-4; v_gene: TRBV5-6; CDR3nt: TGTGCCAGCAGGCCCAACAGGGCTACCTTAGCCAAAAACATTCAGTACTTC; CDR3aa: CASRPNRATLAKNIQYF
d_gene: TRBD1; abundance: .; j_gene: TRBJ1-4; v_gene: TRBV12-5; CDR3nt: TGTGCTAGTTCCGGGACAGGAATCACCCTAAATGAAAAACTGTTTTTT; CDR3aa: CASSGTGITLNEKLFF
d_gene: .; abundance: .; j_gene: TRBJ1-5; v_gene: TRBV19; CDR3nt: TGTGCCAGTAGTACCACCCTTATGACCTCCACTTATAGCAATCAGCCCCAGCATTTT; CDR3aa: CASSTTLMTSTYSNQPQHF
d_gene: .; abundance: many; j_gene: TRBJ1-1; v_gene: TRBV29-1; CDR3nt: TGCAGCCCTGTCCTGGGAATTGGGACTGAAGCTTTCTTT; CDR3aa: CSPVLGIGTEAFF
d_gene: TRBD1; abundance: .; j_gene: TRBJ2-7; v_gene: TRBV5-1; CDR3nt: TGCGCCAGCAGCGAACAGGGGGCCCTCTCCTACGAGCAGTACTTC; CDR3aa: CASSEQGALSYEQYF
d_gene: .; abundance: .; j_gene: TRBJ1-1; v_gene: TRBV5-1; CDR3nt: TGCGCCAGCAGCTTCGGGGCAGGGGCGCCTGAAGCTTTCTTT; CDR3aa: CASSFGAGAPEAFF
d_gene: TRBD1; abundance: .; j_gene: TRBJ2-2; v_gene: TRBV5-1; CDR3nt: TGCGCCAGCAGCAAAGCGACAGGGGCGGTCGGGGAGCTGTTTTTT; CDR3aa: CASSKATGAVGELFF
d_gene: TRBD2; abundance: few; j_gene: TRBJ2-7; v_gene: TRBV5-1; CDR3nt: TGCGCCAGCCGAACTAGCGACGAGCAGTACTTC; CDR3aa: CASRTSDEQYF
d_gene: TRBD1; abundance: .; j_gene: TRBJ1-2; v_gene: TRBV27; CDR3nt: TGTGCCAGCAGTTCGGCGGACAGGGTGAATGGCTACACCTTC; CDR3aa: CASSSADRVNGYTF
d_gene: .; abundance: .; j_gene: TRBJ2-2; v_gene: TRBV9; CDR3nt: TGTGCCAGCAGCGCCCACCTTACCGGGGAGCTGTTTTTT; CDR3aa: CASSAHLTGELFF
d_gene: .; abundance: .; j_gene: TRBJ1-6; v_gene: TRBV19; CDR3nt: TGTGCCAGTAGTATGGGCAGGGGAAATAATTCACCCCTCCACTTT; CDR3aa: CASSMGRGNNSPLHF
d_gene: .; abundance: .; j_gene: TRBJ1-5; v_gene: TRBV19; CDR3nt: TGTGCCAGTGATACAGGGTCTTTTAATCAGCCCCAGCATTTT; CDR3aa: CASDTGSFNQPQHF
d_gene: TRBD1; abundance: .; j_gene: TRBJ1-6; v_gene: TRBV11-2; CDR3nt: TGTGCCAGCAGCTCCGCGACGACAGGGGGCTCCTATAATTCACCCCTCCACTTT; CDR3aa: CASSSATTGGSYNSPLHF
d_gene: TRBD2; abundance: .; j_gene: TRBJ2-1; v_gene: TRBV4-1; CDR3nt: TGCGCCAGCAGCCAAGGGGGACTAACCAATCGTGAGCAGTTCTTC; CDR3aa: CASSQGGLTNREQFF
d_gene: .; abundance: .; j_gene: TRBJ1-4; v_gene: TRBV2; CDR3nt: TGTGCCAGCAGGCCGGGACTCCTCGCAACTAATGAAAAACTGTTTTTT; CDR3aa: CASRPGLLATNEKLFF
d_gene: .; abundance: few; j_gene: TRBJ1-5; v_gene: TRBV4-1; CDR3nt: TGCGCCAGCAGCCAGGGCTTGGATCAGCCCCAGCATTTT; CDR3aa: CASSQGLDQPQHF
d_gene: .; abundance: .; j_gene: TRBJ1-3; v_gene: TRBV21-1; CDR3nt: TGTGCCAGCAGCAACGCGCCGACCTACTATTTTGGAAACACCATATATTTT; CDR3aa: CASSNAPTYYFGNTIYF
d_gene: TRBD2; abundance: .; j_gene: TRBJ2-1; v_gene: TRBV10-3; CDR3nt: TGTGCCACCCGGGGGGACTACTCCTACAATGAGCAGTTCTTC; CDR3aa: CATRGDYSYNEQFF
d_gene: TRBD1; abundance: .; j_gene: TRBJ1-2; v_gene: TRBV5-6; CDR3nt: TGTGCCAGCAGCTTGGCCCCGGGACAGAACTATGGCTACACCTTC; CDR3aa: CASSLAPGQNYGYTF
d_gene: .; abundance: .; j_gene: TRBJ1-1; v_gene: TRBV7-9; CDR3nt: TGTGCCAGCAGCTTCGACCTAGTACTCTCTGAAGCTTTCTTT; CDR3aa: CASSFDLVLSEAFF
d_gene: .; abundance: .; j_gene: TRBJ2-1; v_gene: TRBV6-5; CDR3nt: TGTGCCGGTAAAGGGCAGTACAATGAGCAGTTCTTC; CDR3aa: CAGKGQYNEQFF
d_gene: .; abundance: .; j_gene: TRBJ2-2; v_gene: TRBV5-1; CDR3nt: TGCGCCAGCAGTATCGACGCGGTAAAGGGGGAGCTGTTTTTT; CDR3aa: CASSIDAVKGELFF
d_gene: TRBD2; abundance: few; j_gene: TRBJ2-3; v_gene: TRBV2; CDR3nt: TGTGCCAGCGGACTCGGGACTAGCGGCACAGATACGCAGTATTTT; CDR3aa: CASGLGTSGTDTQYF
d_gene: .; abundance: .; j_gene: TRBJ1-1; v_gene: TRBV27; CDR3nt: TGTGCCAGCAGATCACCTTTGACGAGCGGGACTGAAGCTTTCTTT; CDR3aa: CASRSPLTSGTEAFF
d_gene: TRBD1; abundance: once; j_gene: TRBJ2-5; v_gene: TRBV10-3; CDR3nt: TGTGCCAGCAGTCCCGACAGGGGCAGGAGTGAGACCCAGTACTTC; CDR3aa: CASSPDRGRSETQYF
d_gene: .; abundance: .; j_gene: TRBJ2-5; v_gene: TRBV30; CDR3nt: TGTGCCTGGGGAGGAGGGAGCGAGACCCAGTACTTC; CDR3aa: CAWGGGSETQYF
d_gene: TRBD1; abundance: .; j_gene: TRBJ2-3; v_gene: TRBV18; CDR3nt: TGTGCCAGCTCCCCGGGACAGGGGTTCCCTAGCACAGATACGCAGTATTTT; CDR3aa: CASSPGQGFPSTDTQYF